The rows below give T cell receptor beta chains drawn from one sample of a study of OX40 agonist ivuxolimab in advanced cancers. This table comes from immunoSEQ multiplex PCR, and its TCRdb copy is limited to in-frame clones, with some not included. The sample includes some 80,000 clones, approximately 84% of them seen just once. Sequenced here: CD4+ or CD8+ T cells sorted from blood, sampled in a trial of the OX40 agonist ivuxolimab. Receptors were obtained from an adult with an advanced solid tumor such as melanoma, head and neck, liver or kidney cancer. Both conserved end residues are part of each CDR3. The D gene is left open where the match is weak. For some rows the clone size is stated as once, few or many, or as a class when expanded; others skip it.

clone_size: .; d_call: .; v_call: TRBV6-6; j_call: TRBJ2-2; cdr3_nt: TGTGCCAGCAGTAGGAGGGAGGACACCGGGGAGCTGTTTTTT; cdr3_aa: CASSRREDTGELFF
clone_size: .; d_call: TRBD1; v_call: TRBV19; j_call: TRBJ1-1; cdr3_nt: TGTGCCAGTAGTGTGCCGGGACAGCTTAACACTGAAGCTTTCTTT; cdr3_aa: CASSVPGQLNTEAFF
clone_size: .; d_call: TRBD2; v_call: TRBV27; j_call: TRBJ2-1; cdr3_nt: TGTGCCAGCAGTGCCCTCCTCGGGACTAGCGGGAGAAGCTCCTACAATGAGCAGTTCTTC; cdr3_aa: CASSALLGTSGRSSYNEQFF
clone_size: once; d_call: .; v_call: TRBV6-1; j_call: TRBJ2-1; cdr3_nt: TGTGCCAGCAGTTTGAATGCGGGACGTGAGCAGTTCTTC; cdr3_aa: CASSLNAGREQFF
clone_size: once; d_call: .; v_call: TRBV7-3; j_call: TRBJ2-7; cdr3_nt: TGTGCCAGCAGCTTAGCGGGACTGTTCTACGAGCAGTACTTC; cdr3_aa: CASSLAGLFYEQYF
clone_size: .; d_call: .; v_call: TRBV5-1; j_call: TRBJ1-5; cdr3_nt: TGCGCCAGCAGCCCCTCCTCCGGACAGCCCCAGCATTTT; cdr3_aa: CASSPSSGQPQHF
clone_size: few; d_call: .; v_call: TRBV7-9; j_call: TRBJ2-3; cdr3_nt: TGTGCCAGCAGCCGATCGGCCATCGCGCAGTATTTT; cdr3_aa: CASSRSAIAQYF
clone_size: .; d_call: .; v_call: TRBV7-3; j_call: TRBJ2-6; cdr3_nt: TGTGCCAGCAGCTTACCAGGAACCTCTGGGGCCAACGTCCTGACTTTC; cdr3_aa: CASSLPGTSGANVLTF
clone_size: .; d_call: TRBD1; v_call: TRBV29-1; j_call: TRBJ1-5; cdr3_nt: TGCAGCGTTGCTAATGAGGGACAGGGAAGCAATCAGCCCCAGCATTTT; cdr3_aa: CSVANEGQGSNQPQHF
clone_size: .; d_call: TRBD2; v_call: TRBV19; j_call: TRBJ2-1; cdr3_nt: TGTGCCAGTAGTCTCAAGCGGGGGCCCTACAATGAGCAGTTCTTC; cdr3_aa: CASSLKRGPYNEQFF
clone_size: .; d_call: .; v_call: TRBV5-1; j_call: TRBJ2-5; cdr3_nt: TGCGCCAGCAGCTTTGACAGCGTCCAAGAGACCCAGTACTTC; cdr3_aa: CASSFDSVQETQYF
clone_size: .; d_call: .; v_call: TRBV7-9; j_call: TRBJ1-4; cdr3_nt: TGTGCCAGCAGCTTAGCTGGAGGGGCGGATGAAAAACTGTTTTTT; cdr3_aa: CASSLAGGADEKLFF
clone_size: few; d_call: TRBD2; v_call: TRBV5-1; j_call: TRBJ2-3; cdr3_nt: TGCGCCAGCAGCTTGGTAGCGGGAGGGCCTGGTAGAGATACGCAGTATTTT; cdr3_aa: CASSLVAGGPGRDTQYF
clone_size: few; d_call: .; v_call: TRBV21-1; j_call: TRBJ2-7; cdr3_nt: TGTGCCAGCAGCAAACGTGGACTAGCGGGGGGGCCCTACGAGCAGTACTTC; cdr3_aa: CASSKRGLAGGPYEQYF
clone_size: .; d_call: .; v_call: TRBV30; j_call: TRBJ2-1; cdr3_nt: TGTGCCTGGATGAGACACAATGAGCAGTTCTTC; cdr3_aa: CAWMRHNEQFF
clone_size: once; d_call: .; v_call: TRBV21-1; j_call: TRBJ2-1; cdr3_nt: TGTGCCGAAGGGAGTAGGGACAGGGACAATGAGCAGTTCTTC; cdr3_aa: CAEGSRDRDNEQFF
clone_size: .; d_call: TRBD1; v_call: TRBV6-4; j_call: TRBJ2-6; cdr3_nt: TGTGCCAGCAGTCCGGGACAGACTTTCTCTGGGGCCAACGTCCTGACTTTC; cdr3_aa: CASSPGQTFSGANVLTF
clone_size: .; d_call: .; v_call: TRBV6-5; j_call: TRBJ1-1; cdr3_nt: TGTGCCAGCAGTTACGCTGCAACGCTTGTCACTGAAGCTTTCTTT; cdr3_aa: CASSYAATLVTEAFF
clone_size: .; d_call: .; v_call: TRBV7-9; j_call: TRBJ1-1; cdr3_nt: TGTGCCAGCAGCCTCTCTTACCTTACAGGGGAAGCTTTCTTT; cdr3_aa: CASSLSYLTGEAFF
clone_size: .; d_call: .; v_call: TRBV7-8; j_call: TRBJ1-1; cdr3_nt: TGTGCCAGCAGCTCCGACAGAAACACTGAAGCTTTCTTT; cdr3_aa: CASSSDRNTEAFF
clone_size: .; d_call: TRBD1; v_call: TRBV5-1; j_call: TRBJ1-2; cdr3_nt: TGCGCCAGCAGCTTGGGGACAGGGAGAGTAGCTAGCTATGGCTACACCTTC; cdr3_aa: CASSLGTGRVASYGYTF
clone_size: .; d_call: TRBD2; v_call: TRBV5-1; j_call: TRBJ2-1; cdr3_nt: TGCGCCAGCAGCTCAACTAGCGGGGGGGCCCCCAATGAGCAGTTCTTC; cdr3_aa: CASSSTSGGAPNEQFF
clone_size: .; d_call: .; v_call: TRBV7-8; j_call: TRBJ1-5; cdr3_nt: TGTGCCAGCAGCCCCCGGGGTGGCGTAGGTGGCAATCAGCCCCAGCATTTT; cdr3_aa: CASSPRGGVGGNQPQHF
clone_size: .; d_call: TRBD1; v_call: TRBV6-1; j_call: TRBJ2-7; cdr3_nt: TGTGCCAGCACCAGGGGGTACGAGCAGTACTTC; cdr3_aa: CASTRGYEQYF
clone_size: few; d_call: .; v_call: TRBV27; j_call: TRBJ2-7; cdr3_nt: TGTGCCAGCAGTTTATTAGTCGGACGCGAGCAGTACTTC; cdr3_aa: CASSLLVGREQYF
clone_size: .; d_call: .; v_call: TRBV30; j_call: TRBJ2-7; cdr3_nt: TGTGCCTGGGCCCTAAACTACGAGCAGTACTTC; cdr3_aa: CAWALNYEQYF
clone_size: .; d_call: TRBD1; v_call: TRBV2; j_call: TRBJ1-1; cdr3_nt: TGTGCCAGCAGTGATTCATTCGGCAGGGGGAGAACTGAAGCTTTCTTT; cdr3_aa: CASSDSFGRGRTEAFF
clone_size: .; d_call: .; v_call: TRBV18; j_call: TRBJ1-1; cdr3_nt: TGTGCCAGCTCACCACCTCGAAATGGGGGAAACACTGAAGCTTTCTTT; cdr3_aa: CASSPPRNGGNTEAFF
clone_size: .; d_call: TRBD1; v_call: TRBV6-5; j_call: TRBJ1-2; cdr3_nt: TGTGCCAGCAGTTACTCGCCGACAGGGGTGGGAGGCTACACCTTC; cdr3_aa: CASSYSPTGVGGYTF
clone_size: .; d_call: TRBD1; v_call: TRBV19; j_call: TRBJ1-4; cdr3_nt: TGTGCCAGTAGTATAAGCGGGACAGGGCATGAAAAACTGTTTTTT; cdr3_aa: CASSISGTGHEKLFF
clone_size: once; d_call: .; v_call: TRBV4-1; j_call: TRBJ2-7; cdr3_nt: TGCGCCAGCAGCCAAGGTATGACCTACGAGCAGTACTTC; cdr3_aa: CASSQGMTYEQYF
clone_size: once; d_call: .; v_call: TRBV5-6; j_call: TRBJ2-1; cdr3_nt: TGTGCCAGCAGCGCCCAAGGACTGGGTTTTAATGAGCAGTTCTTC; cdr3_aa: CASSAQGLGFNEQFF
clone_size: few; d_call: TRBD1; v_call: TRBV9; j_call: TRBJ2-5; cdr3_nt: TGTGCCAGCAGCCCCACCGAGGACAGGACCGGTTGGGAGACCCAGTACTTC; cdr3_aa: CASSPTEDRTGWETQYF
clone_size: .; d_call: TRBD1; v_call: TRBV7-2; j_call: TRBJ2-7; cdr3_nt: TGTGCCAGCAGCTCAACCAGGGGGAGTTACTACGAGCAGTACTTC; cdr3_aa: CASSSTRGSYYEQYF
clone_size: once; d_call: .; v_call: TRBV7-2; j_call: TRBJ1-2; cdr3_nt: TGTGCCAGCAGCTTAGACAGCGACTATGGCTACACCTTC; cdr3_aa: CASSLDSDYGYTF
clone_size: .; d_call: .; v_call: TRBV10-3; j_call: TRBJ1-2; cdr3_nt: TGTGCCATCAGTGAGAGGACAGACTACTATGGCTACACCTTC; cdr3_aa: CAISERTDYYGYTF
clone_size: .; d_call: TRBD1; v_call: TRBV14; j_call: TRBJ1-1; cdr3_nt: TGTGCCAGCAGATTATTTCAGGGGGCCCTGAACACTGAAGCTTTCTTT; cdr3_aa: CASRLFQGALNTEAFF
clone_size: .; d_call: .; v_call: TRBV11-1; j_call: TRBJ1-1; cdr3_nt: TGTGCCAGCAGCCCGGAGGGCGCGGAAGCTTTCTTT; cdr3_aa: CASSPEGAEAFF
clone_size: .; d_call: TRBD2; v_call: TRBV19; j_call: TRBJ2-7; cdr3_nt: TGTGCCAGTAGTATGGGGACTAGCGGGAGCCTGGGCTCCTACGAGCAGTACTTC; cdr3_aa: CASSMGTSGSLGSYEQYF
clone_size: .; d_call: TRBD1; v_call: TRBV4-1; j_call: TRBJ2-7; cdr3_nt: TGCGCCAGCAGCCAACCCCAGACAGGGTTCGACGAGCAGTACTTC; cdr3_aa: CASSQPQTGFDEQYF
clone_size: .; d_call: TRBD1; v_call: TRBV12-5; j_call: TRBJ2-7; cdr3_nt: TGTGCTAGTGGTTTCGACAGGGGCTACGAGCAGTACTTC; cdr3_aa: CASGFDRGYEQYF
clone_size: .; d_call: .; v_call: TRBV18; j_call: TRBJ2-7; cdr3_nt: TGTGCCAGCTCAGCTCGCGTGGGGGCAGGAACCTACGAGCAGTACTTC; cdr3_aa: CASSARVGAGTYEQYF
clone_size: .; d_call: .; v_call: TRBV30; j_call: TRBJ2-3; cdr3_nt: TGTGCCGGACTGACAGGCGGAGATACGCAGTATTTT; cdr3_aa: CAGLTGGDTQYF
clone_size: .; d_call: .; v_call: TRBV7-9; j_call: TRBJ1-1; cdr3_nt: TGTGCCAGCAGCTTATCTGCGGGGGCTGAAGCTTTCTTT; cdr3_aa: CASSLSAGAEAFF
clone_size: .; d_call: .; v_call: TRBV7-9; j_call: TRBJ1-3; cdr3_nt: TGTGCCAGCAGCCTCGCTGGGACACGGACAAGAAACACCATATATTTT; cdr3_aa: CASSLAGTRTRNTIYF
clone_size: .; d_call: TRBD2; v_call: TRBV11-1; j_call: TRBJ2-5; cdr3_nt: TGTGCCAGCAGCATCGCCGGGACTATCCAGTTAGAGACCCAGTACTTC; cdr3_aa: CASSIAGTIQLETQYF
clone_size: .; d_call: .; v_call: TRBV6-1; j_call: TRBJ1-4; cdr3_nt: TGTGCCAGCAGTGATCCGGGGATCTCTAATGAAAAACTGTTTTTT; cdr3_aa: CASSDPGISNEKLFF
clone_size: .; d_call: .; v_call: TRBV6-1; j_call: TRBJ2-7; cdr3_nt: TGTGCCAGCAGGCCAGGGTTAGCGTACGAGCAGTACTTC; cdr3_aa: CASRPGLAYEQYF
clone_size: .; d_call: TRBD2; v_call: TRBV15; j_call: TRBJ2-7; cdr3_nt: TGTGCCACCAGCAGGACTAGCGGGCCTCAGGGCGAGCAGTACTTC; cdr3_aa: CATSRTSGPQGEQYF
clone_size: .; d_call: .; v_call: TRBV2; j_call: TRBJ2-7; cdr3_nt: TGTGCCAGCAACCCCCCACCCGGGTTTTTTAGCTCCTACGAGCAGTACTTC; cdr3_aa: CASNPPPGFFSSYEQYF
clone_size: .; d_call: TRBD1; v_call: TRBV7-2; j_call: TRBJ1-2; cdr3_nt: TGTGCCAGCAGCTTTACAGGGGGCTATGGCTACACCTTC; cdr3_aa: CASSFTGGYGYTF
clone_size: .; d_call: .; v_call: TRBV15; j_call: TRBJ2-5; cdr3_nt: TGTGCCACCAGCAGGGCCACGGGGACACAAGAGACCCAGTACTTC; cdr3_aa: CATSRATGTQETQYF